This T cell receptor (beta chain) is drawn from a study of technical replicates of blood from a few donors. Germline values: CDR1 SGHAT, CDR2 FQNNGV. The CDR3 has 15 residues. V dropped 3 bases and J dropped 0; count of bases not matched to a gene: 5. Profiled with immunoSEQ multiplex PCR; TCRdb holds only in-frame clones, not every one. The sample carries about 97,000 clones, roughly 95% recorded once. The material sequenced was T cells isolated from PBMCs. V usage is TRBV11-2 and J usage is TRBJ2-7, with 7 bases lining up with TRBD1. The receptor was isolated from a human donor in good health. The CDR3 sequence is CASSLRRDSSYEQYF. CDR3 nucleotide sequence: TGTGCCAGCAGCTTGCGCCGGGACAGCTCCTACGAGCAGTACTTC.